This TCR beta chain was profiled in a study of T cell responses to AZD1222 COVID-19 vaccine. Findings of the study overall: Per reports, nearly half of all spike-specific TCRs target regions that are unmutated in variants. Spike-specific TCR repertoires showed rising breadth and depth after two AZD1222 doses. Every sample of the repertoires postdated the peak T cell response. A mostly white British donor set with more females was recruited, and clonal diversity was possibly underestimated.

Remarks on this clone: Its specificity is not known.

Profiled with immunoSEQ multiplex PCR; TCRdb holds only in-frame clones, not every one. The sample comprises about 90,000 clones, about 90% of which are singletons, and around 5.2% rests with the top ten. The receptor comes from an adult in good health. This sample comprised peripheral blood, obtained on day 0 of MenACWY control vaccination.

CDR3: CASSRDRGPSGELFF. DNA for the CDR3: TGCGCCAGCAGCCGGGACAGGGGGCCCTCCGGGGAGCTGTTTTTT. The chain employs TRBV10-1 and TRBJ2-2; 12 bases are a match to TRBD1. J was trimmed by 6 bases and V by 6 bases; bases with no gene match: 5. CDR1 WNHNN and CDR2 SYGVQD come from the germline V gene (reference sequence). CDR3 length equals 15 residues.